Listed here are 14 T cell receptor beta chains from one sample, sequenced in a study of PD-L1 blockade in urothelial cancer. The time point is: pretreatment peripheral blood. Measured with immunoSEQ multiplex PCR; TCRdb has only the in-frame clones, and not every one. Counted here are around 70,000 clones, 85% to 90% occurring once; the ten biggest clones make up 4.5%. This specimen consisted of PBMCs, obtained around atezolizumab (anti-PD-L1) treatment. Receptors were obtained from a man in his sixties or seventies with urothelial cancer.

The J gene is TRBJ1-5, the V gene TRBV5-1, with 8 positions matching TRBD1. The CDR3 totals 18 residues. V shed 0 bases, J shed 0 bases, and the junction held 8 bases outside the gene matches. CDR1 is SGHRS, CDR2 YFSETQ, per germline. CDR3 amino acids: CASSLELTGDDSNQPQHF. The CDR3 DNA is TGCGCCAGCAGCTTGGAATTGACAGGGGACGATAGCAATCAGCCCCAGCATTTT.

This chain links TRBV19 with TRBJ2-3; maybe TRBD2 (5 bases). The CDR3 sequence is 17 residues long. The V gene lost 2 bases and the J gene lost 0 bases, with 15 bases spanning the gap. Germline CDR1 reads LNHDA; CDR2 reads SQIVND (reference sequence). CDR3: CASSIRPSGGSTDTQYF. CDR3 bases: TGTGCCAGTAGTATACGCCCGAGCGGAGGTAGCACAGATACGCAGTATTTT. Looking up the rest from reference TRBV19 and TRBJ2-3 gives the full variable domain: DGGITQSPKYLFRKEGQNVTLSCEQNLNHDAMYWYRQDPGQGLRLIYYSQIVNDFQKGDIAEGYSVSREKKESFPLTVTSAQKNPTAFYLCASSIRPSGGSTDTQYFGPGTRLTVL.

The chain carries TRBV28 and TRBJ2-7; 8 nucleotides agree with TRBD1. The CDR3 spans 13 residues. V was clipped by 4 bases and J by 5 bases; unmatched bases: 4. Germline values: CDR1 MDHEN, CDR2 SYDVKM. Here the CDR3 reads CASSSGQGHEQYF. The CDR3 DNA is TGTGCCAGCAGTTCAGGACAGGGACACGAGCAGTACTTC. Variable domain in full (rest from reference TRBV28 and TRBJ2-7): DVKVTQSSRYLVKRTGEKVFLECVQDMDHENMFWYRQDPGLGLRLIYFSYDVKMKEKGDIPEGYSVSREKKERFSLILESASTNQTSMYLCASSSGQGHEQYFGPGTRLTVT.

This clone has a single count. This chain uses TRBV5-4 with TRBJ2-1; D unclear. Per germline, CDR1 SGHNT and CDR2 YYREEE (reference sequence). CDR3 size: 13 residues. V was cut by 2 bases and J by 2 bases, with 5 bases left in between. CDR3 sequence: CASSFPTYNEQFF. The CDR3 nucleotides read TGTGCCAGCAGCTTCCCCACCTACAATGAGCAGTTCTTC.

This chain connects TRBV5-5 to TRBJ2-7; 8 nucleotides agree with TRBD2. Trimming at V came to 0 bases and at J to 1 base, leaving 9 bases not matched to a gene. In germline, CDR1 is SGHKS, CDR2 YYEKEE (reference sequence). This CDR3 region has 17 residues. CDR3 in amino acids: CASSLEGVGRGSYEQYF. In DNA, the CDR3 is TGTGCCAGCAGCTTGGAGGGGGTCGGGAGGGGGTCCTACGAGCAGTACTTC. Based on the CDR3 plus reference TRBV5-5 and TRBJ2-7, the full variable domain is DAGVTQSPTHLIKTRGQQVTLRCSPISGHKSVSWYQQVLGQGPQFIFQYYEKEERGRGNFPDRFSARQFPNYSSELNVNALLLGDSALYLCASSLEGVGRGSYEQYFGPGTRLTVT.

This sequence joins TRBV5-1 and TRBJ2-4; 8 nucleotides line up with TRBD1. Germline-derived CDR1 and CDR2 are SGHRS and YFSETQ. The junction had 3 bases not matched to a gene; V was cut back by 1 base and J by 3 bases. There are 15 residues in the CDR3. DNA of the CDR3: TGCGCCAGCAGCTTGAGGGGACAGGACAAAAACATTCAGTACTTC. Its translation is CASSLRGQDKNIQYF.

This chain uses TRBV4-1 with TRBJ2-2; 10 positions agree with TRBD2. CDR3 length equals 18 residues. CDR1 MGHRA and CDR2 YSYEKL come from the germline V gene. Trimming cost V 0 bases and J 0 bases; bases outside gene matches: 4. CDR3 DNA: TGCGCCAGCAGCCAAGATCCCCTAGCGGGGGCGAACACCGGGGAGCTGTTTTTT. Its translation is CASSQDPLAGANTGELFF.

The chain uses TRBV6-4 and TRBJ2-3; 10 positions agree with TRBD2. From germline, CDR1 is MRHNA and CDR2 SNTAGT. The CDR3 totals 15 residues. Trimming removed 7 bases from V and 10 bases from J; junction bases left unmatched: 14. CDR3 sequence: CASTLSASGSEAQYF. The CDR3 DNA follows: TGTGCCAGCACCCTTTCGGCTAGCGGGAGTGAAGCGCAGTATTTT.

The genes are TRBV27 and TRBJ2-6; 10 bases map to TRBD1. V lost 6 bases, J lost 3 bases, and 5 bases stayed unmatched. This CDR3 comprises 16 residues. Germline V gene lookup returns CDR1 MNHEY and CDR2 SMNVEV (reference sequence). The CDR3: CASRTGGANGANVLTF. The CDR3 bases are TGTGCCAGCAGGACAGGGGGCGCTAATGGGGCCAACGTCCTGACTTTC. Full variable domain (missing parts from reference TRBV27 and TRBJ2-6): EAQVTQNPRYLITVTGKKLTVTCSQNMNHEYMSWYRQDPGLGLRQIYYSMNVEVTDKGDVPEGYKVSRKEKRNFPLILESPSPNQTSLYFCASRTGGANGANVLTFGAGSRLTVL.

The chain is built from TRBV15 and TRBJ1-1, with D uncertain. There are 12 residues in the CDR3. V was trimmed by 3 bases and J by 5 bases, leaving 7 bases between them. CDR1 is LNHNV and CDR2 is YYDKDF in the germline V gene (reference sequence). CDR3: CATSSAGTEAFF. The CDR3 nucleotides are TGTGCCACCAGCAGTGCGGGGACTGAAGCTTTCTTT.

The J gene is TRBJ1-1, the V gene TRBV19, with unresolved D. V was clipped by 7 bases and J by 4 bases, with 19 bases between them. The CDR3 length is 15 residues. Germline V gene sequence: CDR1 LNHDA, CDR2 SQIVND (reference sequence). CDR3 sequence (DNA): TGTGCCAGTACCTCGGTTCGTAGTCTCGGCACTGAAGCTTTCTTT. It codes for CASTSVRSLGTEAFF.

CDR3 coding DNA: TGTGCCAGCAGTGAAGCGCTTGGCAGGGGAAGAACTGAAGCTTTCTTT. Amino acids: CASSEALGRGRTEAFF. V usage is TRBV2 and J usage is TRBJ1-1; a weak D match, TRBD1 (6 bases). V shed 0 bases and J shed 5 bases, with 16 bases lying between them. Germline CDR1 reads SNHLY; CDR2 reads FYNNEI. The CDR3 contains 16 residues.

This chain links TRBV5-6 with TRBJ2-3; possibly TRBD2 for D (6 bases). The germline CDR1 and CDR2 sequences are SGHDT and YYEEEE. The CDR3 runs to 16 residues. Trimming took off 4 bases at V and 0 bases at J, with 15 bases between the two ends. In nucleotides, the CDR3 is TGTGCCAGCAGCCTCGTAGCGGCAACTAGCACAGATACGCAGTATTTT. Protein sequence: CASSLVAATSTDTQYF.

This chain uses TRBV18 with TRBJ1-1; TRBD1 is a possible D gene (6 bases). The V gene's germline CDR1 is KGHSH and CDR2 LQKENI. This CDR3 contains 17 residues. The germline V and J ends were trimmed by 3 bases and 0 bases, with 17 bases remaining between them. CDR3 sequence: CASSPRDKGPMNTEAFF. The CDR3 bases are TGTGCCAGCTCACCGAGGGACAAGGGGCCCATGAACACTGAAGCTTTCTTT. Looking up the rest from reference TRBV18 and TRBJ1-1 gives the full variable domain: NAGVMQNPRHLVRRRGQEARLRCSPMKGHSHVYWYRQLPEEGLKFMVYLQKENIIDESGMPKERFSAEFPKEGPSILRIQQVVRGDSAAYFCASSPRDKGPMNTEAFFGQGTRLTVV.